This TCR beta chain appears in the sequencing data of a study of early T cells in non-severe SARS-CoV-2 infection. This clonotype was found many times. TCRdb reanalysed the 5' RACE reads using MiXCR and keeps one entry per CDR3 protein. The sample has 55,000 to 65,000 distinct CDR3 sequences; under 10% are singletons. The clonotype originates from an adult who was a healthcare worker with PCR-confirmed SARS-CoV-2 infection or an uninfected control (not recorded which). The specimen sequenced was whole blood.

The CDR3 region is CSAPRGQGVINYGYTF. Written as DNA, the CDR3 is TGCAGTGCTCCCCGGGGGCAGGGGGTAATTAACTATGGCTACACCTTC. The chain carries TRBV20-1 and TRBJ1-2; 7 bases agree with TRBD1. The CDR3 has 16 amino acids. J lost 1 base, V lost 5 bases, and 13 bases had no gene match. From germline, CDR1 is DFQATT and CDR2 SNEGSKA (reference sequence).